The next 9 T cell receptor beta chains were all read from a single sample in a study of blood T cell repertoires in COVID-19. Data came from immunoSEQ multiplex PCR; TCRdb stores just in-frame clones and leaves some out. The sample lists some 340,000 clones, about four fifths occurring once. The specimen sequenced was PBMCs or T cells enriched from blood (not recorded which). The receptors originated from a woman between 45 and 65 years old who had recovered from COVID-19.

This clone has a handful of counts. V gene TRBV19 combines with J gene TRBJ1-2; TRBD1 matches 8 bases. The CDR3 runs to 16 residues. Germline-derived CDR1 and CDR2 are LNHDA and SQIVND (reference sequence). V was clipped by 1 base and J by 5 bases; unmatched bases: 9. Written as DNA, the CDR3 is TGTGCCAGTAGTATAGGTTTAGGGACAGGAAGATATGGCTACACCTTC. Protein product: CASSIGLGTGRYGYTF. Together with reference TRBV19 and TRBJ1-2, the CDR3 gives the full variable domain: DGGITQSPKYLFRKEGQNVTLSCEQNLNHDAMYWYRQDPGQGLRLIYYSQIVNDFQKGDIAEGYSVSREKKESFPLTVTSAQKNPTAFYLCASSIGLGTGRYGYTFGSGTRLTVV.

The CDR3 bases are TGTGCCAGCAGCCCGCGGGACAGGGGGCGAGGAGGCTACACCTTC. Translation gives CASSPRDRGRGGYTF. This rearrangement joins TRBV7-2 to TRBJ1-2; 12 positions match TRBD1. V was pared by 5 bases and J by 8 bases, with 9 bases of the junction left unmatched. The CDR3 length is 15 residues. Germline assignment: CDR1 SGHTA and CDR2 FQGNSA.

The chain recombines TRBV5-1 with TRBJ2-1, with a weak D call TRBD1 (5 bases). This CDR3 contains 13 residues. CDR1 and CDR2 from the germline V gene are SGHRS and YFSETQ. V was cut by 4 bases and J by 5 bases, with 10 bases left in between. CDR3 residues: CASSQDTHNEQFF. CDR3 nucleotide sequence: TGCGCCAGCAGCCAGGACACGCACAATGAGCAGTTCTTC.

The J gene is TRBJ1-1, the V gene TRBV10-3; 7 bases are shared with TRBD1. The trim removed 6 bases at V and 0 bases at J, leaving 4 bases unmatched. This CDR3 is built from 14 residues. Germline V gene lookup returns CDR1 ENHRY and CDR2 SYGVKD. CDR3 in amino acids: CAISPGQLNTEAFF. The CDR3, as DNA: TGTGCCATCAGCCCGGGACAGCTGAACACTGAAGCTTTCTTT.

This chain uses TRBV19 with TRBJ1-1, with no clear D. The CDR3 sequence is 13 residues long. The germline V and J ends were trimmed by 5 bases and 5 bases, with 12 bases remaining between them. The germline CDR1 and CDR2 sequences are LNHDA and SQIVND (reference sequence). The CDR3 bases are TGTGCCAGTAGTTGGCAGAGGTCGACTGAAGCTTTCTTT. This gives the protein CASSWQRSTEAFF. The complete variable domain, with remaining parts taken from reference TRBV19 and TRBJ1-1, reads DGGITQSPKYLFRKEGQNVTLSCEQNLNHDAMYWYRQDPGQGLRLIYYSQIVNDFQKGDIAEGYSVSREKKESFPLTVTSAQKNPTAFYLCASSWQRSTEAFFGQGTRLTVV.

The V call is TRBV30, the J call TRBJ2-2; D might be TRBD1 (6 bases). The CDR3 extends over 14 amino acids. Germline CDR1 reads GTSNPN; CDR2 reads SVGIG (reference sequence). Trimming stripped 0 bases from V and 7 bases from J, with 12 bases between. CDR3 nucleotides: TGTGCCTGGAGTGTAGAGGCAGGGGTCGGGGAGCTGTTTTTT. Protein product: CAWSVEAGVGELFF.

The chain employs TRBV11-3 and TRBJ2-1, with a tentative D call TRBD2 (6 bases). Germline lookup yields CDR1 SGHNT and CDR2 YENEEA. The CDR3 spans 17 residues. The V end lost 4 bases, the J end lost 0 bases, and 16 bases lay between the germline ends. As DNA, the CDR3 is TGTGCCAGCAGCTCCTGGGACTCTTCGAGCTCCTACAATGAGCAGTTCTTC. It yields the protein CASSSWDSSSSYNEQFF. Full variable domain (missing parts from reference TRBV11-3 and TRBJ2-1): EAGVVQSPRYKIIEKKQPVAFWCNPISGHNTLYWYLQNLGQGPELLIRYENEEAVDDSQLPKDRFSAERLKGVDSTLKIQPAELGDSAVYLCASSSWDSSSSYNEQFFGPGTRLTVL.

As DNA, the CDR3 is TGTGCCAGCAGCCAGAGGGAGACCCTCTATGAGCAGTTCTTC. Residues: CASSQRETLYEQFF. The rearrangement joins TRBV3-1 (or the pseudogene TRBV3-2) to TRBJ2-1; D is possibly TRBD2 (5 bases). This CDR3 is built from 14 residues. The germline V gene encodes CDR1 LGHDT and CDR2 YNNKEL (reference sequence). Trimming took off 3 bases at V and 8 bases at J, with 14 bases between the two ends.

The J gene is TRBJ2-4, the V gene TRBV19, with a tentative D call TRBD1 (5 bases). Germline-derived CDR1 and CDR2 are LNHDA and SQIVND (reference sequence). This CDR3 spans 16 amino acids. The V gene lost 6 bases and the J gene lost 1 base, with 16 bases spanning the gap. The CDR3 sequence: CASRPPGKAAKNIQYF. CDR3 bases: TGTGCCAGTAGGCCCCCAGGGAAAGCGGCCAAAAACATTCAGTACTTC.